Presented here are 21 T cell receptor beta chains from one specimen sequenced in a study of spatial heterogeneity in lung cancer. Overall study results and limits: The number of expanded tumor alpha and beta chains correlated with mutation number.

Via MiXCR, TCRdb re-called the 5' RACE reads, giving one row per CDR3 protein. The table shows 15,000 or so distinct CDR3 sequences, with about 4.8% occurring only once. Their cognate antigens are unknown. Sample time point: sample taken at primary tumor resection. The sample consisted of lung tumor tissue, taken at surgery. Every receptor here comes from a female donor with early-stage non-small cell lung cancer.

This clonotype was counted a few times. V gene TRBV7-9 combines with J gene TRBJ1-2, with D possibly matching TRBD1 (5 bases). The V and J ends lost 5 bases and 7 bases respectively, with 11 bases between them. This CDR3 is built from 12 residues. CDR1 and CDR2 (germline): SEHNR, FQNEAQ (reference sequence). CDR3: CASSPPQGGYTF. The CDR3 DNA is TGTGCCAGCAGCCCCCCGCAGGGTGGCTACACCTTC.

This clonotype was seen many times. V and J are TRBV5-4 and TRBJ2-3; 10 bases are shared with TRBD2. The CDR3 contains 16 residues. Germline CDR1 is SGHNT and CDR2 is YYREEE (reference sequence). The V and J ends lost 4 bases and 2 bases, in that order; junction bases with no gene match: 7. For the CDR3, the DNA is TGTGCCAGCAGCCTTCATGGACTAGCGGACACAGATACGCAGTATTTT. Translation gives CASSLHGLADTDTQYF.

This clonotype was seen many times. The CDR3 sequence is CASSVAVSYEQYF. The CDR3 nucleotides read TGTGCCAGCAGTGTAGCGGTTTCCTACGAGCAGTACTTC. V usage is TRBV27 and J usage is TRBJ2-7, with a tentative D call TRBD2 (6 bases). Trimming took 5 bases from V and 1 from J, leaving 9 bases between them. Per germline, CDR1 MNHEY and CDR2 SMNVEV (reference sequence). The CDR3 loop spans 13 amino acids.

This rearrangement joins TRBV20-1 to TRBJ2-5; tentatively, D is TRBD2 (6 bases). CDR1 is DFQATT and CDR2 is SNEGSKA in the germline V gene (reference sequence). This CDR3 comprises 12 residues. The V and J ends lost 5 bases and 6 bases respectively, with 13 bases between them. The CDR3 DNA follows: TGCAGTGCTTTGGGGGGTACAAAGACCCAGTACTTC. Translating it yields CSALGGTKTQYF.

This clonotype was counted many times. The chain couples TRBV5-4 to TRBJ2-5, with 7 positions matching TRBD1. The length of the CDR3 is 14 residues. The germline gives CDR1 SGHNT, CDR2 YYREEE (reference sequence). Germline trimming cut 4 bases from V and 5 bases from J; bases unmatched to any gene: 8. The CDR3 loop reads CASSTLTGRETQYF. Here the CDR3 DNA reads TGTGCCAGCAGCACCCTGACAGGGCGGGAGACCCAGTACTTC.

This clonotype has a count of ten or more. CDR3 in DNA: TGTGCCACCAGCACCCGTGGGACAGGGTATAACGAGCAGTACTTC. Translating gives CATSTRGTGYNEQYF. The chain recombines TRBV15 with TRBJ2-7, with TRBD1 identical over 9 bases. The CDR3 is 15 residues long. With 4 bases clipped from V and 5 bases from J, the junction kept 9 bases outside the gene matches. Germline V gene data show CDR1 as LNHNV and CDR2 as YYDKDF (reference sequence).

This rearrangement joins TRBV6-2 or TRBV6-3 to TRBJ1-5; 9 nucleotides match TRBD1. Germline-derived CDR1 and CDR2 are MNHEY and SVGEGT. The CDR3 extends over 15 amino acids. The V gene end was trimmed by 4 bases and the J gene end by 5 bases; junction bases not matched to a gene: 6. Written as DNA, the CDR3 is TGTGCCAGCAGTTCCTCCGGGACAGGGCATCAGCCCCAGCATTTT. It yields the protein CASSSSGTGHQPQHF.

V and J are TRBV15 and TRBJ2-5; no reliable D call. The germline V gene has CDR1 LNHNV and CDR2 YYDKDF (reference sequence). The CDR3 length is 13 residues. Deletions cut 1 base from V and 5 bases from J, with 8 bases between. The CDR3 region is CATSRVGEETQYF. The CDR3 region has the DNA TGTGCCACCAGCAGAGTAGGCGAGGAGACCCAGTACTTC. Full variable domain (missing parts from reference TRBV15 and TRBJ2-5): DAMVIQNPRYQVTQFGKPVTLSCSQTLNHNVMYWYQQKSSQAPKLLFHYYDKDFNNEADTPDNFQSRRPNTSFCFLDIRSPGLGDTAMYLCATSRVGEETQYFGPGTRLLVL.

This clonotype occurred many times. The J gene is TRBJ2-1, the V gene TRBV7-2; D possibly corresponds to TRBD1 (5 bases). CDR3 length equals 14 residues. V shed 0 bases and J shed 6 bases, with 9 bases lying between them. Germline CDR1 and CDR2: SGHTA and FQGNSA. DNA for the CDR3: TGTGCCAGCAGCTTAGCTTCCAGGGTCAATGAGCAGTTCTTC. This sequence encodes CASSLASRVNEQFF.

The genes are TRBV2 and TRBJ2-7, with no clear D. Germline CDR1 SNHLY, CDR2 FYNNEI. Trimming removed 8 bases from V and 4 bases from J, with 12 bases in between. CDR3 size: 12 residues. In nucleotides, the CDR3 is TGTGCCAGCTTCCTCACAAGGTACGAGCAGTACTTC. This sequence encodes CASFLTRYEQYF.

This clonotype has ten or more counts. The V and J genes are TRBV3-1 and TRBJ1-1; D is unresolved. This CDR3 contains 12 residues. Germline CDR1 is LGHDT and CDR2 is YNNKEL (reference sequence). Trimming removed 2 bases from V and 4 bases from J, with 5 bases in between. CDR3 residues: CASSQYSTEAFF. CDR3 sequence (DNA): TGTGCCAGCAGCCAATACAGCACTGAAGCTTTCTTT.

This clonotype was detected only a few times. This chain links TRBV18 with TRBJ1-1; D is unclear. The CDR3 is 14 amino acids. Trimming removed 3 bases at V and 4 bases at J, with 12 bases between. Germline CDR1 reads KGHSH; CDR2 reads LQKENI. The CDR3 DNA sequence: TGTGCCAGCTCACCCGGACCGGCGAGCACTGAAGCTTTCTTT. The encoded protein is CASSPGPASTEAFF.

This clonotype was observed many times. V is TRBV6-5 and J is TRBJ2-5; D call uncertain. The length of the CDR3 is 14 residues. V was trimmed by 6 bases and J by 1 base, leaving 12 bases between them. Germline V lookup: CDR1 MNHEY, CDR2 SVGAGI. DNA for the CDR3: TGTGCCAGCAGGGCCTCCGGGTCCCAAGAGACCCAGTACTTC. It specifies CASRASGSQETQYF.

The genes are TRBV20-1 and TRBJ1-5; D gene uncertain. The CDR3 consists of 12 residues. Looked up from germline, CDR1 is DFQATT and CDR2 is SNEGSKA (reference sequence). Trimming left V 6 bases short and J 1 base short, with 7 bases between. The CDR3 loop reads CSAWGSNQPQHF. In nucleotides, the CDR3 is TGCAGTGCCTGGGGAAGCAATCAGCCCCAGCATTTT.

This clonotype showed up many times. The rearrangement links TRBV6-5 to TRBJ1-1; no reliable D call. In germline, CDR1 is MNHEY, CDR2 SVGAGI. Trimming took 4 bases from V and 6 from J, leaving 12 bases between them. CDR3 length: 13 amino acids. DNA of the CDR3: TGTGCCAGCAGTTGGGAAGAGATGGCTGAAGCTTTCTTT. This gives the protein CASSWEEMAEAFF.

For this clonotype: Since a much larger clone is just one base distant, this may be a read error. This CDR3 reads CASSFQLGTDTRYF. The CDR3, as DNA: TGTGCCAGCAGCTTTCAACTGGGGACAGATACGCGGTATTTT. This chain connects TRBV7-9 to TRBJ2-3; 7 nucleotides agree with TRBD1. The CDR3 runs 14 residues. Germline CDR1 SEHNR, CDR2 FQNEAQ (reference sequence).

This clonotype appeared many times. The chain links TRBV9 to TRBJ1-1, with D unresolved. Trimming shortened V by 7 bases and J by 0 bases, and 13 bases separated the two germline ends. CDR3 length equals 14 residues. CDR1 is SGDLS and CDR2 is YYNGEE in the germline V gene. CDR3 loop: CASGDLVMNTEAFF. For the CDR3, the DNA is TGTGCCAGCGGAGACTTAGTAATGAACACTGAAGCTTTCTTT.

This sequence joins TRBV10-1 and TRBJ2-7, with D perhaps matching TRBD1 or TRBD2 (5 bases each). Germline V lookup: CDR1 WNHNN, CDR2 SYGVQD (reference sequence). The V end lost 3 bases, the J end lost 6 bases, and 6 bases lay between the germline ends. The CDR3 loop spans 11 amino acids. This chain's CDR3 is CASSEGTEQYF. CDR3 DNA sequence: TGCGCCAGCAGTGAAGGGACCGAGCAGTACTTC.

This clonotype was recorded at least ten times. The rearrangement links TRBV6-2 or TRBV6-3 to TRBJ2-1, with D uncertain. The CDR3 runs to 11 residues. The V gene lost 4 bases and the J gene lost 6 bases, with 4 bases spanning the gap. CDR1 and CDR2 (germline): MNHEY, SVGEGT. The DNA for the CDR3 is TGTGCCAGCAGTTTTCGCAATGAGCAGTTCTTC. Translation: CASSFRNEQFF.

This clonotype has at least ten counts. The chain joins TRBV5-1 to TRBJ2-1; 8 bases agree with TRBD2. Germline CDR1 is SGHRS and CDR2 is YFSETQ. V lost 0 bases to trimming and J lost 4 bases; unmatched junction nucleotides: 3. This CDR3 contains 15 residues. CDR3 nucleotides: TGCGCCAGCAGCTTGGTAGCTAGCGGGTACAATGAGCAGTTCTTC. Translation: CASSLVASGYNEQFF.

V gene TRBV12-3 or TRBV12-4 combines with J gene TRBJ1-5; no clear D gene. CDR3 length: 17 residues. V lost 3 bases, J lost 0 bases, and 15 bases lay in between. The CDR3 protein is CASSFSLDPYSNQPQHF. In DNA form, the CDR3 reads TGTGCCAGCAGTTTCTCCCTAGACCCGTATAGCAATCAGCCCCAGCATTTT.